The 17 T cell receptor beta chains below all came from one sample that was sequenced in a study of T-cell reconstitution after alpha-beta-depleted transplantation in children. Preparation of the TCRbeta library involved a method that used unique molecular identifiers. TCRdb reanalysed the PCR reads using MiXCR and keeps one entry per CDR3 protein. This sample has some 450,000 distinct CDR3 sequences, with roughly 43% found just once. The sequencing used PBMCs, collected before TCRalphabeta/CD19-depleted stem cell transplant. These TCRs come from a girl aged 2 to 10 with aplastic anemia, due to receive a stem cell transplant.

This clonotype came up many times. The V gene is TRBV12-3 or TRBV12-4, the J gene TRBJ2-7, with TRBD2 matching 9 bases. This CDR3 contains 15 residues. The V gene end was trimmed by 5 bases and the J gene end by 6 bases; junction bases not matched to a gene: 11. The CDR3 loop is CASSPVGSGSREQYF. The CDR3 bases are TGTGCCAGCAGTCCGGTTGGTAGCGGGAGTCGCGAGCAGTACTTC.

This chain connects TRBV19 to TRBJ2-5, with 10 nucleotides matching TRBD1. The CDR3 runs to 16 residues. The J segment lost 7 bases and the V segment lost 5 bases, leaving 13 bases of the junction unmatched. Germline-derived CDR1 and CDR2 are LNHDA and SQIVND (reference sequence). This CDR3 is CASSWGTGVSSVTQYF. Written as DNA, the CDR3 is TGTGCCAGTAGTTGGGGGACAGGGGTTAGTTCCGTGACCCAGTACTTC.

In this sample, this clonotype turned up many times. The chain employs TRBV7-2 and TRBJ2-3, with D possibly called TRBD1 or TRBD2 (5 bases each). Germline values: CDR1 SGHTA, CDR2 FQGNSA. The length of the CDR3 is 14 residues. V was trimmed by 1 base and J by 4 bases, leaving 9 bases between them. CDR3 DNA sequence: TGTGCCAGCAGCTTAGGGGGGTCCGCAGATACGCAGTATTTT. Its translation: CASSLGGSADTQYF. The full variable domain, completed using reference TRBV7-2 and TRBJ2-3, is GAGVSQSPSNKVTEKGKDVELRCDPISGHTALYWYRQSLGQGLEFLIYFQGNSAPDKSGLPSDRFSAERTGGSVSTLTIQRTQQEDSAVYLCASSLGGSADTQYFGPGTRLTVL.

This clonotype was seen at least ten times. In DNA, the CDR3 is TGCAGTGCTAGAGATGCGGAGGATCCTCTTTTCAACACTGAAGCTTTCTTT. Translation gives CSARDAEDPLFNTEAFF. This sequence joins TRBV20-1 and TRBJ1-1; D gene ambiguous. Germline assignment: CDR1 DFQATT and CDR2 SNEGSKA (reference sequence). Trimming took off 0 bases at V and 2 bases at J, with 19 bases between the two ends. This CDR3 region has 17 residues.

This chain's CDR3 is CASSWGTAGANVLTF. DNA for the CDR3: TGCGCCAGCAGCTGGGGGACAGCTGGGGCCAACGTCCTGACTTTC. The V gene is TRBV5-1, the J gene TRBJ2-6; 7 positions match TRBD1. The V segment lost 3 bases and the J segment 2 bases; nucleotides outside the gene matches: 2. The CDR3 is 15 residues long. Germline V gene data show CDR1 as SGHRS and CDR2 as YFSETQ.

The rearrangement uses TRBV7-2 and TRBJ1-2, with TRBD1 identical over 7 bases. Germline CDR1 and CDR2: SGHTA and FQGNSA. V shed 0 bases, J shed 3 bases, and the junction held 1 base outside the gene matches. There are 14 residues in the CDR3. In DNA form, the CDR3 reads TGTGCCAGCAGCTTAGCCACAGGGGACTATGGCTACACCTTC. This sequence encodes CASSLATGDYGYTF.

This clonotype appeared a few times. This chain joins TRBV28 and TRBJ1-2; D is undetermined. V was trimmed by 7 bases and J by 8 bases, leaving 11 bases between them. The CDR3 consists of 11 residues. CDR1 is MDHEN, CDR2 SYDVKM, per germline. The CDR3 sequence: CASIGLAGYTF. As DNA, the CDR3 is TGTGCCAGCATTGGCCTGGCCGGCTACACCTTC.

This clonotype occurred a few times. The chain couples TRBV27 to TRBJ2-7, with D possibly matching TRBD1 (6 bases). V was cut by 2 bases and J by 4 bases, with 18 bases left in between. Germline assignment: CDR1 MNHEY and CDR2 SMNVEV (reference sequence). This CDR3 region has 16 residues. The CDR3 DNA sequence: TGTGCCAGCAGTTTAAAGAGACAGGCAAAGGGATACGAGCAGTACTTC. Its protein product is CASSLKRQAKGYEQYF.

There are many counts of this clonotype. The chain carries TRBV20-1 and TRBJ1-5, with TRBD1 matching over 8 bases. Germline trimming cut 6 bases from V and 1 base from J; bases unmatched to any gene: 5. This CDR3 comprises 14 residues. Germline CDR1 and CDR2: DFQATT and SNEGSKA (reference sequence). CDR3 DNA sequence: TGCAGTGCAACGCGGACAGGGAGCAATCAGCCCCAGCATTTT. Translation gives CSATRTGSNQPQHF.

The J gene is TRBJ2-2, the V gene TRBV29-1; D is ambiguous. With 4 bases removed from V and 0 bases from J, the gap between germline ends came to 12 bases. Germline loops: CDR1 SQVTM, CDR2 ANQGSEA. The CDR3 totals 15 residues. CDR3 nucleotide sequence: TGCAGCGTTGTCATTGGCAGCGCGAACACCGGGGAGCTGTTTTTT. This sequence encodes CSVVIGSANTGELFF.

This clonotype turned up a few times. The V call is TRBV9, the J call TRBJ1-2, with a possible D match to TRBD1 (6 bases). The length of the CDR3 is 15 residues. Deletions cut 0 bases from V and 4 bases from J, with 13 bases between. The germline CDR1 and CDR2 sequences are SGDLS and YYNGEE. The CDR3 protein is CASSVVAGAPYGYTF. CDR3 in DNA: TGTGCCAGCAGCGTAGTGGCAGGGGCCCCCTATGGCTACACCTTC. The full variable domain, completed using reference TRBV9 and TRBJ1-2, is DSGVTQTPKHLITATGQRVTLRCSPRSGDLSVYWYQQSLDQGLQFLIQYYNGEERAKGNILERFSAQQFPDLHSELNLSSLELGDSALYFCASSVVAGAPYGYTFGSGTRLTVV.

This clonotype was observed a few times. The chain carries TRBV3-1 and TRBJ2-1, with 14 bases aligning to TRBD2. CDR1 LGHDT and CDR2 YNNKEL come from the germline V gene (reference sequence). The CDR3 loop spans 18 amino acids. Germline trimming cut 4 bases from V and 8 bases from J; bases unmatched to any gene: 13. Here the CDR3 reads CASSRAPPGLAGEYEQFF. In nucleotides, the CDR3 is TGTGCCAGCAGCCGCGCGCCTCCGGGACTAGCGGGAGAGTATGAGCAGTTCTTC.

This clonotype occurred once. The rearrangement links TRBV30 to TRBJ2-1; D could derive from TRBD1 or TRBD2 (5 bases each). In germline, CDR1 is GTSNPN, CDR2 SVGIG (reference sequence). The CDR3 length is 13 residues. Trimming took off 5 bases at V and 5 bases at J, with 13 bases between the two ends. The CDR3, as DNA: TGTGCCTGGGGGACGGGCATTGACAATGAGCAGTTCTTC. Its protein is CAWGTGIDNEQFF.

V and J are TRBV5-1 and TRBJ2-7; the D gene is possibly TRBD1 (6 bases). The V gene's germline CDR1 is SGHRS and CDR2 YFSETQ. V was pared by 4 bases and J by 2 bases, with 13 bases between. The CDR3 covers 14 residues. The CDR3 DNA sequence: TGCGCCAGCAGCCCGGTCAGGGGCACCTACGAGCAGTACTTC. As protein: CASSPVRGTYEQYF.

This clonotype has at least ten counts. The V gene is TRBV19, the J gene TRBJ2-3, with TRBD2 identical over 7 bases. CDR1 and CDR2 from the germline V gene are LNHDA and SQIVND (reference sequence). Trimming took 5 bases from V and 3 from J; bases not matched to a gene: 5. There are 14 residues in the CDR3. The CDR3 protein is CASSAAGVTDTQYF. CDR3 DNA sequence: TGTGCCAGTAGTGCGGCGGGAGTAACAGATACGCAGTATTTT.

The genes are TRBV15 and TRBJ2-3, with D possibly matching TRBD1 (5 bases). CDR3 size: 13 residues. CDR1 and CDR2 (germline): LNHNV, YYDKDF (reference sequence). V lost 3 bases and J lost 5, with 9 bases in between. The CDR3 sequence: CATSRTTEDTQYF. For the CDR3, the DNA is TGTGCCACCAGCAGGACGACAGAAGATACGCAGTATTTT.

The sample holds a few counts of this clonotype. V gene TRBV7-6 combines with J gene TRBJ1-2, with D tentatively TRBD1 (5 bases). V was trimmed by 5 bases and J by 2 bases, leaving 9 bases between them. Per the germline V gene, CDR1 is SGHVS and CDR2 is FNYEAQ. The CDR3 has 13 residues. CDR3 bases: TGTGCCAGCAGCGACAAGGGGAACTATGGCTACACCTTC. Residues: CASSDKGNYGYTF.